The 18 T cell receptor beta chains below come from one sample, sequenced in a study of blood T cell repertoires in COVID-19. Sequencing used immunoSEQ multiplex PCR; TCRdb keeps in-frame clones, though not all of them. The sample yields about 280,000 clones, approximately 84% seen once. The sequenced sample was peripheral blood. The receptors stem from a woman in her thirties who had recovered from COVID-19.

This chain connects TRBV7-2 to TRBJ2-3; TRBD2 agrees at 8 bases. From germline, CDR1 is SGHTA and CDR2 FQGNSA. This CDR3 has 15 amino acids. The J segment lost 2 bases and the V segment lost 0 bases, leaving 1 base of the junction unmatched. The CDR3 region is CASSLASGNTDTQYF. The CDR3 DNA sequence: TGTGCCAGCAGCTTAGCTAGCGGGAACACAGATACGCAGTATTTT.

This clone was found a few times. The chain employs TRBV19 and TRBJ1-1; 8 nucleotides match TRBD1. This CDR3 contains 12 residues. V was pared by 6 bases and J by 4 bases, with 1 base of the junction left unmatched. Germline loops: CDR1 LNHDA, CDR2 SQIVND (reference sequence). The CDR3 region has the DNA TGTGCCAGTAGACAGGGGGTCACTGAAGCTTTCTTT. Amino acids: CASRQGVTEAFF.

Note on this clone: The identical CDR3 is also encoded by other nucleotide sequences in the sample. The CDR3 spells CASSLQGSTGELFF. The CDR3 DNA is TGCGCCAGCAGCTTACAGGGTAGCACCGGGGAGCTGTTTTTT. V gene TRBV5-1 combines with J gene TRBJ2-2; possible D gene TRBD1, 6 bases. Per the germline V gene, CDR1 is SGHRS and CDR2 is YFSETQ. CDR3 length equals 14 residues. V gave up 2 bases and J gave up 4 bases, with 9 bases separating them.

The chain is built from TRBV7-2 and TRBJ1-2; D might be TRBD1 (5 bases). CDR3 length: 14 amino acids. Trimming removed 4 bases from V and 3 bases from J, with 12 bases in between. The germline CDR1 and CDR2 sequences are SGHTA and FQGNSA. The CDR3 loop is CASSSRGGYYGYTF. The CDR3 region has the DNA TGTGCCAGCAGCTCCCGGGGGGGATACTATGGCTACACCTTC.

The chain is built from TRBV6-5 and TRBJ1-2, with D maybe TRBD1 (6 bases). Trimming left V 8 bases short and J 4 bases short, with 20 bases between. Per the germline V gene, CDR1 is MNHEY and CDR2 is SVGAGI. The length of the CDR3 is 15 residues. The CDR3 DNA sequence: TGTGCCAGCCGAAAGGGACACGACGTACGCTATGGCTACACCTTC. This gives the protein CASRKGHDVRYGYTF.

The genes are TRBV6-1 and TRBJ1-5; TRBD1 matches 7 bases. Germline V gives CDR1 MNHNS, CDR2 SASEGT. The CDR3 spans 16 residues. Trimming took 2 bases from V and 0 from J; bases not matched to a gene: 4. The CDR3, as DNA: TGTGCCAGCAGTGAATGGGGGACAGCTAGCAATCAGCCCCAGCATTTT. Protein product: CASSEWGTASNQPQHF.

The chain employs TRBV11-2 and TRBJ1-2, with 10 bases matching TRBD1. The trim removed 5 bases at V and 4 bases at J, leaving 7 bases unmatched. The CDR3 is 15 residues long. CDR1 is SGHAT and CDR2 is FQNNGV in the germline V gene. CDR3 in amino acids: CASSGRDRGSYGYTF. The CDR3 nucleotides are TGTGCCAGCAGCGGCCGGGACAGGGGTTCCTATGGCTACACCTTC.

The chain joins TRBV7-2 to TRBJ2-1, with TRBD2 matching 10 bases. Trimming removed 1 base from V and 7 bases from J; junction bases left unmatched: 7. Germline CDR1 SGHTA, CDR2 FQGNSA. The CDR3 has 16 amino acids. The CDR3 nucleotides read TGTGCCAGCAGCTTAGTATGGTCTAGCGGGAGTAATGAGCAGTTCTTC. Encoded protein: CASSLVWSSGSNEQFF.

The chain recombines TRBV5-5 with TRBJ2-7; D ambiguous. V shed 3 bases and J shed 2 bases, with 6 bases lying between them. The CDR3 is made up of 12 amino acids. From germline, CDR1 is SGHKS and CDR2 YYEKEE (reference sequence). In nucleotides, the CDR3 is TGTGCCAGCAGCTCTCAGGCCTACGAGCAGTACTTC. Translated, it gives CASSSQAYEQYF. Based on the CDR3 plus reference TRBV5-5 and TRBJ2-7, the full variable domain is DAGVTQSPTHLIKTRGQQVTLRCSPISGHKSVSWYQQVLGQGPQFIFQYYEKEERGRGNFPDRFSARQFPNYSSELNVNALLLGDSALYLCASSSQAYEQYFGPGTRLTVT.

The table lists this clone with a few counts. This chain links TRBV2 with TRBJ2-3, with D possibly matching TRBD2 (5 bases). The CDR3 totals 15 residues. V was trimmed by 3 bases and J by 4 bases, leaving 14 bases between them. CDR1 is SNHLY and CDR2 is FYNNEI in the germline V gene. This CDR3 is CASSDRGRVPDTQYF. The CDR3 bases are TGTGCCAGCAGTGATCGTGGGAGAGTCCCAGATACGCAGTATTTT.

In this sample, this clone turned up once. CDR3 region: CAWGQRQGVHQPQHF. The CDR3 DNA reads as TGTGCCTGGGGCCAGAGACAGGGGGTACATCAGCCCCAGCATTTT. The rearrangement uses TRBV30 and TRBJ1-5; the match to TRBD1 covers 9 bases. The CDR3 has 15 amino acids. The trim removed 5 bases at V and 5 bases at J, leaving 10 bases unmatched. Looked up from germline, CDR1 is GTSNPN and CDR2 is SVGIG (reference sequence).

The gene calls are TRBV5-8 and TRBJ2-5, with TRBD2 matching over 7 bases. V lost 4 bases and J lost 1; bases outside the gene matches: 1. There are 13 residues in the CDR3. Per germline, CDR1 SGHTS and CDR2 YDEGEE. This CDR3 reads CASSGRAQETQYF. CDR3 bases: TGTGCCAGCAGCGGGAGGGCCCAAGAGACCCAGTACTTC.

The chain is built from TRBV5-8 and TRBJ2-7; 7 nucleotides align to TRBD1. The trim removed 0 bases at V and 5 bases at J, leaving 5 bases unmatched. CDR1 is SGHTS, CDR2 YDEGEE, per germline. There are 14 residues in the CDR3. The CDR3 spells CASSLGQGRDEQYF. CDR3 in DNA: TGTGCCAGCAGCTTGGGACAGGGAAGGGACGAGCAGTACTTC.

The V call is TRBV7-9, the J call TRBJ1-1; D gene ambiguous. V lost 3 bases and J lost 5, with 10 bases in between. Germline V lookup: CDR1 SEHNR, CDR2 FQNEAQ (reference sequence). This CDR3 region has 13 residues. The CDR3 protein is CASSFLAETEAFF. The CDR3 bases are TGTGCCAGCAGCTTTCTGGCGGAAACTGAAGCTTTCTTT.

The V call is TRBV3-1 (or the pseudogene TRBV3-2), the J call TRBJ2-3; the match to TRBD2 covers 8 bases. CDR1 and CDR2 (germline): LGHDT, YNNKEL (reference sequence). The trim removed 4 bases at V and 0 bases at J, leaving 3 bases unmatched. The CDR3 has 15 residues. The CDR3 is CASSPGGGSTDTQYF. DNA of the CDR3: TGTGCCAGCAGCCCCGGGGGGGGTAGCACAGATACGCAGTATTTT.

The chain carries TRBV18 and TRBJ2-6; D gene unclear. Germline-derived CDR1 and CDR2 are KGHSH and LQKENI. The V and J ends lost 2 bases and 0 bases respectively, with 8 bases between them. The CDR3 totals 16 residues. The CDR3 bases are TGTGCCAGCTCACCAGGTGGCGGCTCTGGGGCCAACGTCCTGACTTTC. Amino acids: CASSPGGGSGANVLTF. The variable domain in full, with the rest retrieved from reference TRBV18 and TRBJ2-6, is NAGVMQNPRHLVRRRGQEARLRCSPMKGHSHVYWYRQLPEEGLKFMVYLQKENIIDESGMPKERFSAEFPKEGPSILRIQQVVRGDSAAYFCASSPGGGSGANVLTFGAGSRLTVL.

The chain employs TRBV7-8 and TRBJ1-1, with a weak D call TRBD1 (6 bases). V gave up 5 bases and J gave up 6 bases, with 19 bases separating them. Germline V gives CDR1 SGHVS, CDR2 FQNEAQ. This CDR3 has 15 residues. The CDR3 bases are TGTGCCAGCAGCGCAACCGGGACACCCGGGGCTGAAGCTTTCTTT. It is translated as CASSATGTPGAEAFF.

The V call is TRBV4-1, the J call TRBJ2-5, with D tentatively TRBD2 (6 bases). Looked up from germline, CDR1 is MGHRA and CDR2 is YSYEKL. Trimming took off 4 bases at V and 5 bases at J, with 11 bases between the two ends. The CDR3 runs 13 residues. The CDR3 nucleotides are TGCGCCAGCAGCCTGCTCGCGGGGGAGACCCAGTACTTC. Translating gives CASSLLAGETQYF.